The 20 T cell receptor beta chains presented below share a single source sample, sequenced in a study of T cells in Graves' hyperthyroidism and ophthalmopathy. The TCR beta CDR3 regions underwent amplification using RNA transcripts as the source. First-round RT-PCR with HTBI primers amplified the TCR CDR3 region. TCRdb ran MiXCR on the multiplex PCR reads and lists one entry per CDR3 protein. Found here are hundreds of thousands of distinct CDR3 sequences, around 15% of them singletons; the top ten hold 10%. Sequencing used blood. These receptors came from a woman aged 18-35 years with Graves' hyperthyroidism.

This clonotype was found many times. The chain combines TRBV29-1 with TRBJ1-1; D not resolved. Trimming stripped 3 bases from V and 1 base from J, with 9 bases between. Germline CDR1 and CDR2: SQVTM and ANQGSEA. This CDR3 is 13 amino acids long. CDR3 coding DNA: TGCAGCGTTGATGTTGGAGCGAACACTGAAGCTTTCTTT. Its protein is CSVDVGANTEAFF.

This clonotype was counted once. V and J are TRBV6-2 or TRBV6-3 and TRBJ1-1; TRBD1 matches 11 bases. Germline V gene sequence: CDR1 MNHEY, CDR2 SVGEGT. The CDR3 sequence is 17 residues long. With 9 bases clipped from V and 6 bases from J, the junction kept 18 bases outside the gene matches. In nucleotides, the CDR3 is TGTGCCAGTACCCCCACCCGGACAGGGGGCGTTAAGTCTGAAGCTTTCTTT. As protein: CASTPTRTGGVKSEAFF.

As to this clonotype: This sequence may be a read error, since a much larger clone differs from it by one base. V gene TRBV7-9 combines with J gene TRBJ2-2; 11 bases are a match to TRBD2. Per the germline V gene, CDR1 is SEHNR and CDR2 is FQNEAQ (reference sequence). The CDR3 is 17 residues long. CDR3 in amino acids: CVSFGTSGNANTGELFF. CDR3 bases: TGTGTCAGCTTTGGGACTAGCGGTAATGCGAACACCGGGGAGCTGTTTTTT.

This sequence joins TRBV5-1 and TRBJ2-7; a possible D gene is TRBD1 (5 bases). Germline V gene data show CDR1 as SGHRS and CDR2 as YFSETQ. The length of the CDR3 is 12 residues. Between the trimmed V and J ends, which lost 3 bases and 5 bases, there was a span of 9 bases. CDR3 coding DNA: TGCGCCAGCAGCTCGCAGGGTCACGAGCAGTACTTC. Translating gives CASSSQGHEQYF.

The rearrangement joins TRBV13 to TRBJ1-1, with 8 bases fitting TRBD1. Germline V CDR1 and CDR2: PRHDT, FYEKMQ (reference sequence). The CDR3 contains 16 residues. The trim removed 3 bases at V and 7 bases at J, leaving 13 bases unmatched. The CDR3 DNA sequence: TGTGCCAGCAGCTTCGGGCGCGGCAGGGGGCGCGGTGAAGCTTTCTTT. Protein product: CASSFGRGRGRGEAFF.

This chain connects TRBV9 to TRBJ1-2, with unresolved D. V was clipped by 3 bases and J by 5 bases, with 5 bases between them. CDR1 is SGDLS, CDR2 YYNGEE, per germline. This CDR3 is 11 amino acids long. CDR3 residues: CASSANYGYTF. Written as DNA, the CDR3 is TGTGCCAGCAGCGCCAATTATGGCTACACCTTC.

The chain couples TRBV25-1 to TRBJ2-1; 10 bases match TRBD2. Germline lookup yields CDR1 MGHDK and CDR2 SYGVNS. Trimming at V came to 1 base and at J to 7 bases, leaving 7 bases not matched to a gene. The CDR3 has 16 residues. The CDR3 loop reads CASSESEKREGNEQFF. For the CDR3, the DNA is TGTGCCAGCAGTGAATCGGAGAAGCGGGAGGGAAATGAGCAGTTCTTC.

This chain connects TRBV7-9 to TRBJ2-1; D is unresolved. Germline V gene sequence: CDR1 SEHNR, CDR2 FQNEAQ (reference sequence). The V end lost 3 bases, the J end lost 0 bases, and 9 bases lay between the germline ends. CDR3 length equals 15 residues. The CDR3 protein is CASSLLAYSYNEQFF. The CDR3 coding sequence is TGTGCCAGCAGCTTGCTTGCTTACTCCTACAATGAGCAGTTCTTC.

The CDR3 DNA is TGTGCCAGCAGCCTAACCGGACTAGCGGGAGGGCCAGGGGAGACCCAGTACTTC. Protein sequence: CASSLTGLAGGPGETQYF. J is TRBJ2-5 and V is TRBV14; 15 nucleotides match TRBD2. Germline values: CDR1 SGHDN, CDR2 FVKESK. The CDR3 is 18 amino acids. V was clipped by 4 bases and J by 5 bases; unmatched bases: 11.

There are a few counts of this clonotype. The rearrangement uses TRBV6-1 and TRBJ1-1; maybe TRBD1 (6 bases). Per the germline V gene, CDR1 is MNHNS and CDR2 is SASEGT. The CDR3 totals 17 residues. With 6 bases removed from V and 6 bases from J, the gap between germline ends came to 26 bases. As DNA, the CDR3 is TGTGCCAGCAGGGATATCTACTTGTCCCAAAGGGGGGCTGAAGCTTTCTTT. Translated, it gives CASRDIYLSQRGAEAFF.

Turning to this clonotype: Just one base apart from a much larger clone, this may be a read error. The chain employs TRBV19 and TRBJ1-2, with 8 bases that match TRBD1. In germline, CDR1 is LNHDA, CDR2 SQIVND (reference sequence). CDR3 length equals 16 residues. CDR3 sequence reads: CASSISAGTGFYGHTF. In nucleotides, the CDR3 is TGTGCCAGTAGTATCTCCGCCGGGACAGGCTTTTATGGCCACACCTTC.

The table lists this clonotype with many counts. The rearrangement uses TRBV12-3 or TRBV12-4 and TRBJ1-4, with D perhaps matching TRBD1 (6 bases). This CDR3 contains 13 residues. V was clipped by 6 bases and J by 7 bases, with 12 bases between them. CDR3 loop: CASRLRGTEKLFF. CDR3 coding DNA: TGTGCCAGCAGACTAAGGGGGACTGAAAAACTGTTTTTT.

This clonotype was picked up a small number of times. The rearrangement joins TRBV12-3 or TRBV12-4 to TRBJ1-3, with D uncertain. CDR3 length: 17 residues. V was clipped by 7 bases and J by 4 bases, with 23 bases between them. The CDR3 spells CASTRRFGRAGGNTIYF. Here the CDR3 DNA reads TGTGCCAGCACTCGACGGTTTGGCCGCGCCGGAGGAAACACCATATATTTT.

This clonotype was detected ten times or more. V and J are TRBV30 and TRBJ1-5; TRBD1 matches 9 bases. This CDR3 has 14 amino acids. J was trimmed by 4 bases and V by 3 bases; bases with no gene match: 4. Germline V gene lookup returns CDR1 GTSNPN and CDR2 SVGIG (reference sequence). The CDR3 coding sequence is TGTGCCTGGAGAAGTGGGACAGGGAATCAGCCCCAGCATTTT. It specifies CAWRSGTGNQPQHF.

As DNA, the CDR3 is TGTGCCAGCAGTTTAGGCAGTTATAATGAGCAGTACTTC. Amino acid sequence: CASSLGSYNEQYF. This rearrangement joins TRBV12-3 or TRBV12-4 to TRBJ2-7; the D is unclear. This CDR3 has 13 amino acids. Trimming took off 1 base at V and 7 bases at J, with 11 bases between the two ends.

This clonotype was counted many times. V is TRBV20-1 and J is TRBJ2-7; 9 bases map to TRBD2. Germline lookup yields CDR1 DFQATT and CDR2 SNEGSKA (reference sequence). With 5 bases clipped from V and 0 bases from J, the junction kept 2 bases outside the gene matches. CDR3 length equals 13 residues. The CDR3 region is CSAPSGISYEQYF. The DNA of the CDR3 is TGCAGTGCTCCTAGCGGGATCTCCTACGAGCAGTACTTC.

This clonotype appeared many times. This rearrangement joins TRBV20-1 to TRBJ2-5, with TRBD1 matching 8 bases. Germline CDR1 DFQATT, CDR2 SNEGSKA (reference sequence). The CDR3 covers 13 residues. V shed 5 bases, J shed 2 bases, and the junction held 4 bases outside the gene matches. CDR3 nucleotides: TGCAGTGCTCGGACAGGGTGGCAAGAGACCCAGTACTTC. Protein product: CSARTGWQETQYF.

This clonotype appeared a few times. V is TRBV12-3 or TRBV12-4 and J is TRBJ2-1; TRBD2 aligns across 7 bases. Losses at the gene ends were 3 bases for V and 15 bases for J; bases not matched to a gene: 5. CDR3 length: 11 amino acids. CDR3 nucleotides: TGTGCCAGCAGTTTTGGGGGGGTGGCGTTCTTC. Protein sequence: CASSFGGVAFF.

This clonotype occurred many times. The rearrangement links TRBV5-1 to TRBJ2-3; 9 positions agree with TRBD1. The CDR3 runs 15 residues. From germline, CDR1 is SGHRS and CDR2 YFSETQ. The J segment lost 8 bases and the V segment lost 3 bases, leaving 10 bases of the junction unmatched. CDR3 bases: TGCGCCAGCAGCTCGGGGACAGGGTACGCCTCTACGCAGTATTTT. Translated, it gives CASSSGTGYASTQYF.

This chain connects TRBV20-1 to TRBJ2-1, with 12 nucleotides matching TRBD2. The V segment lost 5 bases and the J segment 5 bases; nucleotides outside the gene matches: 7. Germline assignment: CDR1 DFQATT and CDR2 SNEGSKA (reference sequence). The CDR3 consists of 15 residues. CDR3 sequence: CSAEGTSGLDNEQFF. The CDR3 DNA reads TGCAGTGCTGAAGGGACTAGCGGGTTAGACAATGAGCAGTTCTTC.